This T cell receptor (beta chain) was captured in a study of OX40 agonist ivuxolimab in advanced cancers. This CDR3 is built from 16 residues. The V and J ends lost 1 base and 2 bases respectively, with 13 bases between them. The germline V gene has CDR1 SGHNT and CDR2 YYREEE (reference sequence). The table came from immunoSEQ multiplex PCR; TCRdb's copy has only in-frame clones and leaves some out. Of some 66,000 clones in the sample, 75% to 90% were seen once. Blood got drawn at baseline, again on cycle 4 day 1, and then on cycle 7 day 1. This clonotype was obtained from an adult with an advanced solid tumor such as melanoma, head and neck, liver or kidney cancer. Specimen: CD4+ or CD8+ T cells sorted from blood, collected in a trial of the OX40 agonist ivuxolimab. The chain is built from TRBV5-4 and TRBJ2-4; perhaps D is TRBD1 or TRBD2 (7 bases each). The CDR3 loop reads CASSLMQGGSKNIQYF. CDR3 DNA: TGTGCCAGCAGCTTGATGCAGGGGGGGTCCAAAAACATTCAGTACTTC. Variable domain in full (rest from reference TRBV5-4 and TRBJ2-4): ETGVTQSPTHLIKTRGQQVTLRCSSQSGHNTVSWYQQALGQGPQFIFQYYREEENGRGNFPPRFSGLQFPNYSSELNVNALELDDSALYLCASSLMQGGSKNIQYFGAGTRLSVL.